The 31 T cell receptor beta chains reported below all come from one sample, sequenced in a study of T cell changes during pregnancy in multiple sclerosis. TCRdb's table, derived via immunoSEQ multiplex PCR, lists solely in-frame clones and lacks some. The data hold about 47,000 clones, with around 89% observed a single time. This material consisted of CD8+ T cells from peripheral blood mononuclear cells, taken in the second trimester of pregnancy. These receptors came from a female donor with multiple sclerosis, enrolled in a pregnancy study.

The CDR3 region is CASSLYGGLDTQYF. The CDR3 region has the DNA TGTGCCAGCAGCTTGTACGGGGGTCTAGATACGCAGTATTTT. The chain links TRBV7-6 to TRBJ2-3; possible D gene TRBD2, 6 bases. Germline CDR1 reads SGHVS; CDR2 reads FNYEAQ. V was cut by 3 bases and J by 5 bases, with 12 bases left in between. This CDR3 is 14 amino acids long.

This chain links TRBV14 with TRBJ2-7; 8 bases align to TRBD1. CDR3 length: 16 amino acids. Germline V gives CDR1 SGHDN, CDR2 FVKESK. Trimming cost V 0 bases and J 5 bases; bases outside gene matches: 9. In DNA form, the CDR3 reads TGTGCCAGCAGCCAAGACATCAGGGGGCCTTGGAACGAGCAGTACTTC. Its protein product is CASSQDIRGPWNEQYF.

The chain recombines TRBV13 with TRBJ2-5; D unclear. The germline V and J ends were trimmed by 1 base and 2 bases, with 5 bases remaining between them. The CDR3 contains 13 residues. Germline values: CDR1 PRHDT, CDR2 FYEKMQ (reference sequence). The CDR3: CASSLASQETQYF. The CDR3 DNA reads as TGTGCCAGCAGCTTAGCTAGTCAAGAGACCCAGTACTTC.

The table lists this clone with a count of one. This chain links TRBV2 with TRBJ2-5; 9 bases agree with TRBD1. The CDR3 spans 13 residues. Germline CDR1 is SNHLY and CDR2 is FYNNEI. V trimming: 6 bases; J trimming: 7 bases; junction bases outside the gene matches: 6. The CDR3 region is CASRGQGHGTQYF. The CDR3 DNA reads as TGTGCCAGCAGGGGACAGGGTCATGGGACCCAGTACTTC.

The V call is TRBV30, the J call TRBJ1-1, with TRBD1 identical over 7 bases. V was clipped by 2 bases and J by 5 bases; unmatched bases: 2. In germline, CDR1 is GTSNPN, CDR2 SVGIG (reference sequence). The CDR3 has 12 amino acids. The CDR3 reads CAWSPGGTEAFF. CDR3 nucleotide sequence: TGTGCCTGGAGTCCAGGGGGAACTGAAGCTTTCTTT.

The CDR3 is CASSSHTGSEQFF. Here the CDR3 DNA reads TGTGCCAGCAGCTCCCATACGGGATCTGAGCAGTTCTTC. The rearrangement joins TRBV7-6 to TRBJ2-1; D perhaps matches TRBD2 (5 bases). CDR3 length: 13 amino acids. Germline values: CDR1 SGHVS, CDR2 FNYEAQ. V was pared by 4 bases and J by 9 bases, with 13 bases between. Complete variable domain (other parts from reference TRBV7-6 and TRBJ2-1): GAGVSQSPRYKVTKRGQDVALRCDPISGHVSLYWYRQALGQGPEFLTYFNYEAQQDKSGLPNDRFSAERPEGSISTLTIQRTEQRDSAMYRCASSSHTGSEQFFGPGTRLTVL.

This clone was counted between two and nine times. The V gene is TRBV9, the J gene TRBJ2-2, with 7 bases lining up with TRBD1. Looked up from germline, CDR1 is SGDLS and CDR2 is YYNGEE. Trimming cost V 0 bases and J 5 bases; bases outside gene matches: 4. There are 15 residues in the CDR3. CDR3 loop: CASSVEGTATGELFF. In DNA, the CDR3 is TGTGCCAGCAGCGTAGAGGGGACAGCAACCGGGGAGCTGTTTTTT.

This clone was detected many times. The rearrangement joins TRBV7-9 to TRBJ1-5, with D uncertain. This CDR3 is built from 15 residues. V lost 4 bases and J lost 4, with 14 bases in between. In germline, CDR1 is SEHNR, CDR2 FQNEAQ (reference sequence). CDR3 bases: TGTGCCAGCAGCTCCAACATAGGGAGAAATCAGCCCCAGCATTTT. This codes for CASSSNIGRNQPQHF.

The rearrangement joins TRBV27 to TRBJ1-5; 10 bases are shared with TRBD1. Per the germline V gene, CDR1 is MNHEY and CDR2 is SMNVEV (reference sequence). Trimming at V came to 3 bases and at J to 7 bases, leaving 9 bases not matched to a gene. The CDR3 contains 16 residues. The DNA of the CDR3 is TGTGCCAGCAGTTTGGGGACAGGGGTGAGGGGGCAGCCCCAGCATTTT. Translating it yields CASSLGTGVRGQPQHF.

The chain joins TRBV10-2 to TRBJ1-5; TRBD1 matches at 9 bases. The CDR3 totals 14 residues. V lost 5 bases and J lost 4; bases outside the gene matches: 3. The germline V gene has CDR1 WSHSY and CDR2 SAAADI. The DNA of the CDR3 is TGCGCCAGCAGTTCGGGACAGGGTAATCAGCCCCAGCATTTT. It codes for CASSSGQGNQPQHF.

V and J are TRBV9 and TRBJ1-1; possible D gene TRBD1, 6 bases. CDR3 size: 14 residues. V lost 0 bases, J lost 3 bases, and 9 bases lay in between. Germline CDR1 is SGDLS and CDR2 is YYNGEE. Here the CDR3 DNA reads TGTGCCAGCAGCGTAGGCAGGGGTGACACTGAAGCTTTCTTT. This codes for CASSVGRGDTEAFF.

This chain links TRBV9 with TRBJ2-1; TRBD2 matches 7 bases. V shed 5 bases, J shed 0 bases, and the junction held 11 bases outside the gene matches. Germline V lookup: CDR1 SGDLS, CDR2 YYNGEE. The CDR3 contains 17 residues. The CDR3 coding sequence is TGTGCCAGCAGTCTTAGACTAGCCGAGAGCTCCTACAATGAGCAGTTCTTC. Encoded protein: CASSLRLAESSYNEQFF.

V usage is TRBV19 and J usage is TRBJ2-1, with 14 nucleotides matching TRBD2. CDR1 is LNHDA, CDR2 SQIVND, per germline (reference sequence). Trimming removed 8 bases from V and 5 bases from J; junction bases left unmatched: 2. The CDR3 has 14 residues. The CDR3 sequence: CASWGLAGDNEQFF. CDR3 coding DNA: TGTGCCAGTTGGGGACTAGCGGGGGACAATGAGCAGTTCTTC.

The V call is TRBV5-6, the J call TRBJ2-7; D perhaps matches TRBD2 (6 bases). Germline V gives CDR1 SGHDT, CDR2 YYEEEE. The V end lost 2 bases, the J end lost 0 bases, and 12 bases lay between the germline ends. This CDR3 region has 15 residues. This CDR3 reads CASSFRGESSYEQYF. The CDR3 bases are TGTGCCAGCAGCTTTCGCGGGGAAAGCTCCTACGAGCAGTACTTC.

This clone was detected once. J is TRBJ1-5 and V is TRBV5-8, with 7 positions matching TRBD1. CDR1 and CDR2 from the germline V gene are SGHTS and YDEGEE. After removal of 0 bases from V and 0 bases from J, the junction contained 3 bases not matched to a gene. There are 16 residues in the CDR3. CDR3 sequence reads: CASSLGQGYSNQPQHF. Written as DNA, the CDR3 is TGTGCCAGCAGCTTGGGACAGGGCTATAGCAATCAGCCCCAGCATTTT. Full variable domain (rest looked up from reference TRBV5-8 and TRBJ1-5): EAGVTQSPTHLIKTRGQQATLRCSPISGHTSVYWYQQALGLGLQFLLWYDEGEERNRGNFPPRFSGRQFPNYSSELNVNALELEDSALYLCASSLGQGYSNQPQHFGDGTRLSIL.

The genes are TRBV6-4 and TRBJ1-5; 9 nucleotides line up with TRBD1. The germline CDR1 and CDR2 sequences are MRHNA and SNTAGT. This CDR3 contains 15 residues. Germline trimming cut 6 bases from V and 2 bases from J; bases unmatched to any gene: 5. This CDR3 reads CASSETGGGNQPQHF. CDR3 bases: TGTGCCAGCAGCGAGACAGGGGGAGGCAATCAGCCCCAGCATTTT.

The rearrangement joins TRBV6-5 to TRBJ2-2; D perhaps matches TRBD1 (5 bases). The germline V gene encodes CDR1 MNHEY and CDR2 SVGAGI. V lost 7 bases and J 7 bases, leaving 13 bases between the germline ends. This CDR3 contains 13 residues. CDR3 DNA: TGTGCCAGCACGTGGGGCGCGATCGGGGAGCTGTTTTTT. Protein sequence: CASTWGAIGELFF.

V gene TRBV7-6 combines with J gene TRBJ2-3; 9 bases fit TRBD2. Looked up from germline, CDR1 is SGHVS and CDR2 is FNYEAQ. Losses at the gene ends were 5 bases for V and 5 bases for J; bases not matched to a gene: 8. The CDR3 has 15 residues. The CDR3, as DNA: TGTGCCAGCAGCGCCTCGGCGGGGGGGCGAGATACGCAGTATTTT. Translation gives CASSASAGGRDTQYF.

V is TRBV9 and J is TRBJ1-2, with a possible D match to TRBD1 (5 bases). Germline values: CDR1 SGDLS, CDR2 YYNGEE. V was pared by 0 bases and J by 7 bases, with 22 bases between. CDR3 length: 17 amino acids. The chain's CDR3 is CASSVDGRAFNPGGYTF. DNA of the CDR3: TGTGCCAGCAGCGTAGATGGCAGGGCCTTCAATCCCGGTGGCTACACCTTC.

The V and J genes are TRBV7-3 and TRBJ2-1, with TRBD2 as a possible D gene (6 bases). V lost 2 bases and J 7 bases, leaving 12 bases between the germline ends. The V gene's germline CDR1 is SGHTA and CDR2 FQGTGA. There are 14 residues in the CDR3. CDR3 protein: CASSLLGGVNEQFF. The CDR3 DNA sequence: TGTGCCAGCAGCTTATTAGGAGGGGTAAATGAGCAGTTCTTC.

V gene TRBV15 combines with J gene TRBJ1-1; the D is unclear. V was cut by 4 bases and J by 1 base, with 19 bases left in between. CDR1 and CDR2 (germline): LNHNV, YYDKDF (reference sequence). The CDR3 covers 17 residues. The CDR3 DNA sequence: TGTGCCACCAGCAAAGCCCCCTTTAGAGGGTCGAACACTGAAGCTTTCTTT. Translation gives CATSKAPFRGSNTEAFF.

The CDR3 loop reads CASSLNQNTEAFF. Here the CDR3 DNA reads TGTGCCAGCAGCTTAAATCAGAACACTGAAGCTTTCTTT. The gene calls are TRBV7-3 and TRBJ1-1; D is unresolved. V was cut by 1 base and J by 1 base, with 4 bases left in between. CDR1 and CDR2 from the germline V gene are SGHTA and FQGTGA. The CDR3 is 13 amino acids.

V gene TRBV7-2 combines with J gene TRBJ2-7, with D uncertain. The germline V and J ends were trimmed by 4 bases and 2 bases, with 6 bases remaining between them. Germline V gene lookup returns CDR1 SGHTA and CDR2 FQGNSA. The CDR3 totals 12 residues. The CDR3 is CASSSTPYEQYF. DNA of the CDR3: TGTGCCAGCAGCTCTACCCCCTACGAGCAGTACTTC.

This clone has a single count. V is TRBV7-8 and J is TRBJ2-6, with TRBD2 as a possible D gene (6 bases). The CDR3 runs 13 residues. The germline V gene has CDR1 SGHVS and CDR2 FQNEAQ. The V end lost 11 bases, the J end lost 6 bases, and 14 bases lay between the germline ends. The CDR3 loop is CAARWEEANVLTF. CDR3 in DNA: TGTGCCGCGAGATGGGAGGAGGCCAACGTCCTGACTTTC.

V gene TRBV10-2 combines with J gene TRBJ1-3; no clear D gene. Germline values: CDR1 WSHSY, CDR2 SAAADI. Trimming removed 8 bases at V and 2 bases at J, with 4 bases between. CDR3 length: 11 amino acids. CDR3 sequence reads: CASQTGNTIYF. CDR3 coding DNA: TGCGCCAGCCAGACTGGAAACACCATATATTTT.

The V call is TRBV18, the J call TRBJ2-7; unclear D gene. The germline V and J ends were trimmed by 6 bases and 0 bases, with 15 bases remaining between them. This CDR3 spans 15 amino acids. Per germline, CDR1 KGHSH and CDR2 LQKENI. The CDR3 coding sequence is TGTGCCAGCTCTCCGACCGACTTATCCTCCTACGAGCAGTACTTC. Its protein is CASSPTDLSSYEQYF.

This CDR3 is CASSEVGQGFSGNTIYF. DNA for the CDR3: TGTGCCAGCAGTGAGGTTGGACAGGGCTTCTCTGGAAACACCATATATTTT. This chain links TRBV6-4 with TRBJ1-3; 8 bases match TRBD1. Unmatched junction bases numbered 7, after V lost 3 bases and J lost 0 bases. The germline V gene encodes CDR1 MRHNA and CDR2 SNTAGT. The CDR3 is 17 residues long.

This sequence joins TRBV6-5 and TRBJ2-1, with 9 bases lining up with TRBD2. The CDR3 is 15 amino acids. Germline CDR1 reads MNHEY; CDR2 reads SVGAGI. V lost 3 bases and J lost 5; bases outside the gene matches: 5. The CDR3 nucleotides read TGTGCCAGCAGTTATTTAATAGCGGGAGACAATGAGCAGTTCTTC. Translation gives CASSYLIAGDNEQFF.

The J gene is TRBJ2-1, the V gene TRBV13, with 10 bases lining up with TRBD2. This CDR3 is built from 16 residues. Germline trimming cut 5 bases from V and 5 bases from J; bases unmatched to any gene: 9. Per germline, CDR1 PRHDT and CDR2 FYEKMQ (reference sequence). As DNA, the CDR3 is TGTGCCAGCAGCGGTAGACTAGCGGGCTTCGACAATGAGCAGTTCTTC. Amino acids: CASSGRLAGFDNEQFF.

The chain uses TRBV7-2 and TRBJ1-5; D gene unclear. Germline V lookup: CDR1 SGHTA, CDR2 FQGNSA. This CDR3 is 15 amino acids long. The V end was cut by 1 base, the J end by 1 base, with 8 bases between. CDR3 region: CASSLDSTSNQPQHF. CDR3 nucleotide sequence: TGTGCCAGCAGCTTAGACTCAACGAGCAATCAGCCCCAGCATTTT. Together with reference TRBV7-2 and TRBJ1-5, the CDR3 gives the full variable domain: GAGVSQSPSNKVTEKGKDVELRCDPISGHTALYWYRQSLGQGLEFLIYFQGNSAPDKSGLPSDRFSAERTGGSVSTLTIQRTQQEDSAVYLCASSLDSTSNQPQHFGDGTRLSIL.

This clone was detected a few times. The V gene is TRBV19, the J gene TRBJ1-1; TRBD1 is a possible D gene (6 bases). CDR1 and CDR2 from the germline V gene are LNHDA and SQIVND (reference sequence). CDR3 length: 16 residues. With 0 bases removed from V and 1 base from J, the gap between germline ends came to 12 bases. This CDR3 is CASSIEVGQSNTEAFF. The CDR3 DNA reads TGTGCCAGTAGTATAGAAGTAGGACAGTCGAACACTGAAGCTTTCTTT.